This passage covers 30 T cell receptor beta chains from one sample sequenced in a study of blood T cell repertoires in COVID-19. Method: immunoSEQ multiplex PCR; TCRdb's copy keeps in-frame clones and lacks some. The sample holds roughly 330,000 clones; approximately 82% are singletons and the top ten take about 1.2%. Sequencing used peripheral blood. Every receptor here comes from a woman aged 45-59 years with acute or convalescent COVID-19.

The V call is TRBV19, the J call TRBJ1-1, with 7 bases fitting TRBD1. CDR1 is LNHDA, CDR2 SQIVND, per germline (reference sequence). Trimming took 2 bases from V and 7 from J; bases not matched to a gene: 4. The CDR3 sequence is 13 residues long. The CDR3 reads CASSIKQGNEAFF. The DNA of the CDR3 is TGTGCCAGTAGTATAAAACAGGGGAATGAAGCTTTCTTT.

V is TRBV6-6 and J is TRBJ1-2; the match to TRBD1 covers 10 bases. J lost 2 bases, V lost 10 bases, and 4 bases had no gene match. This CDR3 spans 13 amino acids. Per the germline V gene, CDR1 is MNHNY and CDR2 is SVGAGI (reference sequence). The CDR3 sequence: CAMMDRGNYGYTF. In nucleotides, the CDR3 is TGTGCCATGATGGACAGGGGGAACTATGGCTACACCTTC.

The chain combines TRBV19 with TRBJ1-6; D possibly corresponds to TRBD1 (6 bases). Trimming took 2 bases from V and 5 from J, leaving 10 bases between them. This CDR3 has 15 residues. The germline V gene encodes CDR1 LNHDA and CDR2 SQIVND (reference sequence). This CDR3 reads CASSIKAGDNSPLHF. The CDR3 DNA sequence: TGTGCCAGTAGTATAAAGGCAGGGGATAATTCACCCCTCCACTTT.

The CDR3: CASSLDRVTGNTIYF. CDR3 bases: TGTGCCAGCAGCTTGGACAGGGTAACTGGAAACACCATATATTTT. This rearrangement joins TRBV11-2 to TRBJ1-3; 8 bases fit TRBD1. The CDR3 has 15 amino acids. CDR1 and CDR2 from the germline V gene are SGHAT and FQNNGV. J was trimmed by 2 bases and V by 3 bases; bases with no gene match: 3.

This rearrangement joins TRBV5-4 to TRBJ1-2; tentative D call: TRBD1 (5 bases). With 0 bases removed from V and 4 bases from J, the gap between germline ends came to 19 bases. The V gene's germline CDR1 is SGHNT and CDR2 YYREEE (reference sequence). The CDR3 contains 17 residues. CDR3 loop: CASSLGQGSPGGYGYTF. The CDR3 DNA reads TGTGCCAGCAGCTTGGGCCAGGGATCCCCCGGTGGCTATGGCTACACCTTC.

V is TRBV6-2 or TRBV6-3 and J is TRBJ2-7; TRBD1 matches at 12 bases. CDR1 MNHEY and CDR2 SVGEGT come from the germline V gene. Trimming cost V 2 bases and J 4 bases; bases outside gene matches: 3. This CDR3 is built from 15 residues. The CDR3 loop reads CASSYPGQGAYEQYF. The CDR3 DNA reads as TGTGCCAGCAGTTACCCGGGACAGGGGGCATACGAGCAGTACTTC.

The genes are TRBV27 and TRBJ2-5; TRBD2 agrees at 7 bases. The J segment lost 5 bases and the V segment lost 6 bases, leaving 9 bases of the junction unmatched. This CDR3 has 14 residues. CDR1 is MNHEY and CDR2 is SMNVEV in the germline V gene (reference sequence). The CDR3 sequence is CASSPLARYETQYF. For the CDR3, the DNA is TGTGCCAGCAGCCCACTAGCGCGATACGAGACCCAGTACTTC.

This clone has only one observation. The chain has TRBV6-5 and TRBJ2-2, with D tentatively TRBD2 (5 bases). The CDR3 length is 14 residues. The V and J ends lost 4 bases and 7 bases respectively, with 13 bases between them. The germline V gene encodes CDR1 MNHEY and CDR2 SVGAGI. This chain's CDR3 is CASSLATQSGELFF. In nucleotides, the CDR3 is TGTGCCAGCAGTTTAGCGACCCAGAGCGGGGAGCTGTTTTTT.

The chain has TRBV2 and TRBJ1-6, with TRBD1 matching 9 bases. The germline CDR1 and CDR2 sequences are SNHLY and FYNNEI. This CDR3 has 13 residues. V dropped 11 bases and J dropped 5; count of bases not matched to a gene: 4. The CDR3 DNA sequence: TGTGCCCTTAGGACAGGGGATAATTCACCCCTCCACTTT. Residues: CALRTGDNSPLHF.

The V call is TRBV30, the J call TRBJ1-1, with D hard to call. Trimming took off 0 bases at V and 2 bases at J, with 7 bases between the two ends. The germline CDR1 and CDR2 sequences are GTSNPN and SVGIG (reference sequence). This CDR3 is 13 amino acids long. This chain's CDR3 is CAWSVNSNTEAFF. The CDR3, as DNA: TGTGCCTGGAGTGTAAACTCAAACACTGAAGCTTTCTTT.

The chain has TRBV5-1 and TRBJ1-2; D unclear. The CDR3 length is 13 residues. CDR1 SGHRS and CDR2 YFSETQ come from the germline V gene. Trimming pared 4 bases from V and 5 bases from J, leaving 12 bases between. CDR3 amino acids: CASSPGREYGYTF. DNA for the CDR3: TGCGCCAGCAGCCCCGGGAGGGAGTATGGCTACACCTTC.

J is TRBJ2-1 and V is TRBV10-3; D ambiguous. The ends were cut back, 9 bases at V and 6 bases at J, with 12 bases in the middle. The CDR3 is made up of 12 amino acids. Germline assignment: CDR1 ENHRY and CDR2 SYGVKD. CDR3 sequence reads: CAMPELSNEQFF. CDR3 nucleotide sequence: TGTGCCATGCCGGAGTTGAGCAATGAGCAGTTCTTC.

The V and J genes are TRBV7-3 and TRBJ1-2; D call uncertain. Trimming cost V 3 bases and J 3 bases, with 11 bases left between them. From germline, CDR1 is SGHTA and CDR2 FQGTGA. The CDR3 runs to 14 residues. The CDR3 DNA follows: TGTGCCAGCAGCTTGGGAGGGCACGACTATGGCTACACCTTC. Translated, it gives CASSLGGHDYGYTF.

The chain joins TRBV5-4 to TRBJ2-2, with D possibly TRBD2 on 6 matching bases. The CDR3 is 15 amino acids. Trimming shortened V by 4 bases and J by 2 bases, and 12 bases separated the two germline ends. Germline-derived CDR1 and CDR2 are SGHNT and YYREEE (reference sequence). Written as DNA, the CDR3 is TGTGCCAGCAGCCCACCGGGACTCAACACCGGGGAGCTGTTTTTT. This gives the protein CASSPPGLNTGELFF. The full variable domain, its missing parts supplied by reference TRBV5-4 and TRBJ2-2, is ETGVTQSPTHLIKTRGQQVTLRCSSQSGHNTVSWYQQALGQGPQFIFQYYREEENGRGNFPPRFSGLQFPNYSSELNVNALELDDSALYLCASSPPGLNTGELFFGEGSRLTVL.

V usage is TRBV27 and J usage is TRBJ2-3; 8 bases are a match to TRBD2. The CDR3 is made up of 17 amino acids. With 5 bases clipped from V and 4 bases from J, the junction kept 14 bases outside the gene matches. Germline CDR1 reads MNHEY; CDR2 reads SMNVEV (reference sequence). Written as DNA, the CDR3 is TGTGCCAGCAGTCCTCCCGCAGGGACTAGGGGCGCAGATACGCAGTATTTT. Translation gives CASSPPAGTRGADTQYF.

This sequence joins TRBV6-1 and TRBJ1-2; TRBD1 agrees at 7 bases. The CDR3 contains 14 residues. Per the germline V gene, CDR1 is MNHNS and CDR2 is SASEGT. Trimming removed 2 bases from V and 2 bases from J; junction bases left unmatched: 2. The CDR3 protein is CASSEQGENYGYTF. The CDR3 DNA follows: TGTGCCAGCAGTGAACAGGGGGAGAACTATGGCTACACCTTC.

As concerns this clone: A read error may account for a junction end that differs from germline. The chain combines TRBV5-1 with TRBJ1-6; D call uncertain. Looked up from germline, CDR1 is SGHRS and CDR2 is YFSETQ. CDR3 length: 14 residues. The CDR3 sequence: CASSSQVDKSPLHF. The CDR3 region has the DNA TGCGCCAGCAGCTCCCAGGTCGATAAATCACCCCTCCACTTT.

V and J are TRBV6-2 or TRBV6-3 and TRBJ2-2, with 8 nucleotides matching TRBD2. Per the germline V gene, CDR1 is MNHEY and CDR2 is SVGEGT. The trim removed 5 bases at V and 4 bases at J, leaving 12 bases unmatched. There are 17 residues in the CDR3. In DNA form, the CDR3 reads TGTGCCAGCAGTCCCCGAATAGCGGGAACTAGCACCGGGGAGCTGTTTTTT. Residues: CASSPRIAGTSTGELFF.

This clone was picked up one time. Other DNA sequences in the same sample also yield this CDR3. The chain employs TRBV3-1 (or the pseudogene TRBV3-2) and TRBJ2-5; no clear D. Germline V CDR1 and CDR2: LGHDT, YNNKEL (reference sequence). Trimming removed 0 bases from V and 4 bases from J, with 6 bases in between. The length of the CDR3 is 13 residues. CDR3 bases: TGTGCCAGCAGCCAAGATGGCGGAGAGACCCAGTACTTC. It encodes CASSQDGGETQYF.

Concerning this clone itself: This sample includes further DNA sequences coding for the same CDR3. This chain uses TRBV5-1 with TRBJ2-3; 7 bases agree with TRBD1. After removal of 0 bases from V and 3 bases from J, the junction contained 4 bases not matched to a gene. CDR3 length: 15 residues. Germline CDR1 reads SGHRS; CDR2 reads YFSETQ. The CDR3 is CASSLGGGGTDTQYF. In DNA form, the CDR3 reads TGCGCCAGCAGCTTGGGAGGGGGCGGGACAGATACGCAGTATTTT.

CDR3 DNA: TGTGCCAGCAGGACTTATACAAATGAGCAGTTCTTC. The encoded protein is CASRTYTNEQFF. This chain links TRBV25-1 with TRBJ2-1, with D hard to call. Trimming cost V 6 bases and J 7 bases, with 10 bases left between them. Germline loops: CDR1 MGHDK, CDR2 SYGVNS. The CDR3 is 12 residues long.

CDR3 region: CASSDSPSGNEQFF. CDR3 DNA sequence: TGTGCCAGCAGTGACTCTCCTAGCGGGAATGAGCAGTTCTTC. The rearrangement links TRBV6-4 to TRBJ2-1, with TRBD2 matching over 8 bases. Unmatched junction bases numbered 2, after V lost 0 bases and J lost 7 bases. The CDR3 runs to 14 residues. Germline V gene sequence: CDR1 MRHNA, CDR2 SNTAGT.

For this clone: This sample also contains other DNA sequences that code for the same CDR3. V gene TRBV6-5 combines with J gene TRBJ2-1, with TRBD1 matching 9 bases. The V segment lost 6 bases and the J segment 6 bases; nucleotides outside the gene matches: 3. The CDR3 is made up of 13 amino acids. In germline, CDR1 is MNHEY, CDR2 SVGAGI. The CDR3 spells CASRDRGSNEQFF. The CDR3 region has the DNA TGTGCCAGCAGGGACAGGGGAAGCAATGAGCAGTTCTTC.

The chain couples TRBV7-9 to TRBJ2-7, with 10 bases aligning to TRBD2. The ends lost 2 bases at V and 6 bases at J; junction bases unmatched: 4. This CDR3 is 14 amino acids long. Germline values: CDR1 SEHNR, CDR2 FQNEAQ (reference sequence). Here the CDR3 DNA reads TGTGCCAGCAGCTTACTAGCGGGAGTTGCCGAGCAGTACTTC. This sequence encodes CASSLLAGVAEQYF.

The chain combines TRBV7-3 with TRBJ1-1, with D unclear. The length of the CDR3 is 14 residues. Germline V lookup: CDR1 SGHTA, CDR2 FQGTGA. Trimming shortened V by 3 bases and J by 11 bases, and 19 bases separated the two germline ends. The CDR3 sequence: CASSFERAGSRAFF. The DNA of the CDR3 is TGTGCCAGCAGCTTTGAGAGGGCGGGTTCTCGGGCTTTCTTT.

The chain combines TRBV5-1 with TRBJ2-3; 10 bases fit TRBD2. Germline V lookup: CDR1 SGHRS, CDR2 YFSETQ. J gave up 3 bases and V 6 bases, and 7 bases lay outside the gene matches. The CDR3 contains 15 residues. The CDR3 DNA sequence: TGCGCCAGCACCCGGACTAGCGGAGAGACAGATACGCAGTATTTT. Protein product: CASTRTSGETDTQYF.

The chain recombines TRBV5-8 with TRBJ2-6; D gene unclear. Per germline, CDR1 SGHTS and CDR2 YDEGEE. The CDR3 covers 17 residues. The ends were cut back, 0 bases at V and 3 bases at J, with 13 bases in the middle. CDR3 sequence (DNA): TGTGCCAGCAGCTTGGGGTCTACCCCTGGTGGGGCCAACGTCCTGACTTTC. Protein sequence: CASSLGSTPGGANVLTF.

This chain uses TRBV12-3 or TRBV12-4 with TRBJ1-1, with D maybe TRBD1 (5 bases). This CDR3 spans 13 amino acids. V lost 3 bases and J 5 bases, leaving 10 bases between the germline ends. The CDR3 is CASSFGGRTEAFF. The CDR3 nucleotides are TGTGCCAGCAGTTTCGGGGGTAGGACTGAAGCTTTCTTT.

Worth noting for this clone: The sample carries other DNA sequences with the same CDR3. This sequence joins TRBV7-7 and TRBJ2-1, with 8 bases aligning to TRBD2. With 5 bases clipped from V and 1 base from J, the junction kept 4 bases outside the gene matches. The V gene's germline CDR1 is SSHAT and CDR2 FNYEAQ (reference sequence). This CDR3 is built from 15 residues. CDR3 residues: CASSPLAGSYNEQFF. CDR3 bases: TGTGCCAGCAGCCCCCTAGCGGGTTCCTACAATGAGCAGTTCTTC.

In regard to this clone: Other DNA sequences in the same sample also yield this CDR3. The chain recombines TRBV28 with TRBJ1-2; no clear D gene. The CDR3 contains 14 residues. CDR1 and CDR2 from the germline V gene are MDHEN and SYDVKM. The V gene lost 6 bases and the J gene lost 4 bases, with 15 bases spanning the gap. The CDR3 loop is CASRGREGGYGYTF. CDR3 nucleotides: TGTGCCAGCAGAGGCCGAGAGGGCGGCTATGGCTACACCTTC.